These 24 T cell receptor beta chains originate from one sample sequenced in a study of control samples from healthy donors and cancer patients. Profiling relied on immunoSEQ multiplex PCR, and the TCRdb table lists in-frame clones only, not all of them. The sample lists hundreds of thousands of clones, roughly 80% occurring once. Sequencing was performed on PBMCs. The receptors come from a woman aged 55-70 years with lung cancer.

In this sample, this clone turned up a few times. The J gene is TRBJ2-7, the V gene TRBV5-4; 8 nucleotides align to TRBD1. V was clipped by 1 base and J by 4 bases; unmatched bases: 4. The germline CDR1 and CDR2 sequences are SGHNT and YYREEE (reference sequence). The CDR3 sequence is 14 residues long. CDR3 region: CASSLNQGAYEQYF. CDR3 bases: TGTGCCAGCAGCTTGAACCAGGGGGCGTACGAGCAGTACTTC.

The chain is built from TRBV28 and TRBJ1-1; D is possibly TRBD1 (5 bases). V lost 4 bases to trimming and J lost 11 bases, with 8 bases between them. Germline V gene sequence: CDR1 MDHEN, CDR2 SYDVKM. CDR3 length equals 10 residues. CDR3 sequence: CASSSRGAFF. The CDR3 nucleotides are TGTGCCAGCAGTTCGAGGGGTGCTTTCTTT.

V usage is TRBV11-3 and J usage is TRBJ1-1, with D uncertain. The CDR3 runs 13 residues. Trimming took 0 bases from V and 4 from J, leaving 6 bases between them. The germline CDR1 and CDR2 sequences are SGHNT and YENEEA. The CDR3, as DNA: TGTGCCAGCAGCTTAGATCTGGGCACTGAAGCTTTCTTT. It encodes CASSLDLGTEAFF.

This rearrangement joins TRBV7-9 to TRBJ2-1, with no clear D. V dropped 5 bases and J dropped 8 bases, with 13 bases sitting between them. This CDR3 has 13 residues. Germline V gives CDR1 SEHNR, CDR2 FQNEAQ (reference sequence). CDR3 sequence reads: CASSRGSVHEQFF. The DNA for the CDR3 is TGTGCCAGCAGCCGTGGGTCAGTGCATGAGCAGTTCTTC.

The chain combines TRBV9 with TRBJ2-7; 9 bases are shared with TRBD1. Germline V gene sequence: CDR1 SGDLS, CDR2 YYNGEE. The length of the CDR3 is 14 residues. The V gene end was trimmed by 4 bases and the J gene end by 2 bases; junction bases not matched to a gene: 4. DNA for the CDR3: TGTGCCAGCAGCACAGGGGGCGTAGCCTACGAGCAGTACTTC. It translates to CASSTGGVAYEQYF.

The chain carries TRBV29-1 and TRBJ2-3; TRBD1 is a possible D gene (5 bases). The germline V and J ends were trimmed by 6 bases and 2 bases, with 9 bases remaining between them. Germline CDR1 SQVTM, CDR2 ANQGSEA. This CDR3 contains 12 residues. The CDR3 nucleotides read TGCAGCGTGGGGCCGAACACAGATACGCAGTATTTT. This gives the protein CSVGPNTDTQYF.

This rearrangement joins TRBV6-5 to TRBJ1-4, with 7 bases that match TRBD1. Germline CDR1 MNHEY, CDR2 SVGAGI. V shed 2 bases, J shed 6 bases, and the junction held 6 bases outside the gene matches. The CDR3 spans 15 residues. The CDR3 sequence is CASSYGDSSDEKLFF. CDR3 DNA sequence: TGTGCCAGCAGTTACGGGGACAGCTCGGATGAAAAACTGTTTTTT.

This clone has only one observation. The V call is TRBV11-3, the J call TRBJ1-1; D not resolved. Trimming took 0 bases from V and 6 from J, leaving 8 bases between them. The germline gives CDR1 SGHNT, CDR2 YENEEA. The CDR3 length is 13 residues. The CDR3 nucleotides are TGTGCCAGCAGCTTAGAATTGCAGTCTGAAGCTTTCTTT. As protein: CASSLELQSEAFF.

The V and J genes are TRBV14 and TRBJ2-7, with D perhaps TRBD1 (5 bases). Germline CDR1 and CDR2: SGHDN and FVKESK. Trimming stripped 2 bases from V and 7 bases from J, with 12 bases between. This CDR3 comprises 13 residues. The CDR3 protein is CASSQSWGREQYF. The CDR3 DNA is TGTGCCAGCAGCCAATCCTGGGGCCGAGAGCAGTACTTC.

This clone was recorded a few times. The chain couples TRBV7-3 to TRBJ2-7, with 10 bases that match TRBD2. The CDR3 length is 15 residues. V dropped 4 bases and J dropped 4; count of bases not matched to a gene: 7. In germline, CDR1 is SGHTA, CDR2 FQGTGA. The CDR3 region is CASSSLAGVEYEQYF. The CDR3 region has the DNA TGTGCCAGCAGCTCCCTAGCGGGAGTTGAGTACGAGCAGTACTTC.

This clone has a single count. This sequence joins TRBV3-1 (or the pseudogene TRBV3-2) and TRBJ2-7; 7 bases are a match to TRBD1. Trimming at V came to 4 bases and at J to 7 bases, leaving 10 bases not matched to a gene. The CDR3 is 14 residues long. Germline CDR1 is LGHDT and CDR2 is YNNKEL (reference sequence). The CDR3 bases are TGTGCCAGCAGCCCAGGGGGTGACCCTAGGGAGCAGTACTTC. This sequence encodes CASSPGGDPREQYF.

The rearrangement uses TRBV7-3 and TRBJ2-2; unclear D gene. This CDR3 has 15 residues. Germline V lookup: CDR1 SGHTA, CDR2 FQGTGA. The ends were cut back, 9 bases at V and 0 bases at J, with 14 bases in the middle. DNA of the CDR3: TGTGCCAGTGGGAAAGAACCCGCGAACACCGGGGAGCTGTTTTTT. This codes for CASGKEPANTGELFF.

This clone is a singleton in its sample. The junction shows a germline mismatch at one end, possibly a read error. This rearrangement joins TRBV2 to TRBJ1-5; possibly TRBD1 for D (5 bases). Per the germline V gene, CDR1 is SNHLY and CDR2 is FYNNEI. This CDR3 is 16 amino acids long. The CDR3 DNA follows: TGTGCCAGCAGGGAAGGGACGCGGGGCTTCAATCAGCCCCAGCATTTT. As protein: CASREGTRGFNQPQHF.

V is TRBV5-4 and J is TRBJ2-7; the D gene is possibly TRBD1 (6 bases). The V gene's germline CDR1 is SGHNT and CDR2 YYREEE (reference sequence). The V gene lost 4 bases and the J gene lost 0 bases, with 14 bases spanning the gap. This CDR3 is 15 amino acids long. CDR3 bases: TGTGCCAGCAGCGCCCGGGACACTTACTCCTACGAGCAGTACTTC. Translated, it gives CASSARDTYSYEQYF.

This chain connects TRBV5-1 to TRBJ2-7; TRBD2 matches at 12 bases. CDR1 is SGHRS, CDR2 YFSETQ, per germline. This CDR3 spans 16 amino acids. After removal of 3 bases from V and 5 bases from J, the junction contained 9 bases not matched to a gene. CDR3 nucleotides: TGCGCCAGCAGCTACCGACTAGCGGGGGAGGGTCACGAGCAGTACTTC. Translated: CASSYRLAGEGHEQYF. Filled out from reference TRBV5-1 and TRBJ2-7, the complete variable domain reads KAGVTQTPRYLIKTRGQQVTLSCSPISGHRSVSWYQQTPGQGLQFLFEYFSETQRNKGNFPGRFSGRQFSNSRSEMNVSTLELGDSALYLCASSYRLAGEGHEQYFGPGTRLTVT.

The gene calls are TRBV11-3 and TRBJ2-3; no clear D. Trimming removed 0 bases at V and 2 bases at J, with 3 bases between. The germline V gene has CDR1 SGHNT and CDR2 YENEEA. The CDR3 has 13 amino acids. The CDR3 loop reads CASSLDPTDTQYF. CDR3 in DNA: TGTGCCAGCAGCTTAGATCCCACAGATACGCAGTATTTT.

The chain links TRBV27 to TRBJ1-5; a possible D gene is TRBD1 (5 bases). Per the germline V gene, CDR1 is MNHEY and CDR2 is SMNVEV (reference sequence). The length of the CDR3 is 15 residues. Trimming cost V 3 bases and J 2 bases, with 11 bases left between them. CDR3 coding DNA: TGTGCCAGCAGTTTTTTAGGGGCCGGCAATCAGCCCCAGCATTTT. Its translation: CASSFLGAGNQPQHF.

Concerning this clone: The same CDR3 arises from other DNA sequences in this sample as well. The J gene is TRBJ1-2, the V gene TRBV15; 7 bases are shared with TRBD1. CDR1 and CDR2 (germline): LNHNV, YYDKDF (reference sequence). V gave up 3 bases and J gave up 2 bases; unmatched junction bases: 0. The CDR3 has 13 residues. The CDR3, as DNA: TGTGCCACCAGCAGGGACAGGAACTATGGCTACACCTTC. Translation gives CATSRDRNYGYTF.

V is TRBV7-9 and J is TRBJ1-1; D ambiguous. CDR1 SEHNR and CDR2 FQNEAQ come from the germline V gene (reference sequence). V dropped 5 bases and J dropped 3 bases, with 16 bases sitting between them. The CDR3 spans 15 residues. The CDR3 sequence is CASSPRRVRDTEAFF. The DNA for the CDR3 is TGTGCCAGCAGCCCAAGGAGGGTAAGGGACACTGAAGCTTTCTTT.

The chain joins TRBV19 to TRBJ2-5; TRBD2 agrees at 12 bases. This CDR3 spans 18 amino acids. Germline V gene sequence: CDR1 LNHDA, CDR2 SQIVND (reference sequence). Trimming removed 3 bases from V and 6 bases from J; junction bases left unmatched: 14. This chain's CDR3 is CASSIDPWSLAGGKTQYF. The CDR3, as DNA: TGTGCCAGTAGTATCGACCCCTGGTCACTAGCGGGGGGCAAGACCCAGTACTTC.

The chain combines TRBV9 with TRBJ2-1; TRBD2 agrees at 12 bases. This CDR3 spans 19 amino acids. Germline loops: CDR1 SGDLS, CDR2 YYNGEE. J was trimmed by 7 bases and V by 0 bases; bases with no gene match: 14. CDR3 nucleotide sequence: TGTGCCAGCAGCGTAGAATTGGGGCTAGCGGGGGGGCCCCGGAATGAGCAGTTCTTC. This translates into CASSVELGLAGGPRNEQFF.

The chain combines TRBV6-1 with TRBJ2-7; 9 bases are shared with TRBD1. V lost 1 base to trimming and J lost 2 bases; unmatched junction nucleotides: 3. CDR1 is MNHNS and CDR2 is SASEGT in the germline V gene. This CDR3 has 15 residues. CDR3 protein: CASSEGGTGPYEQYF. DNA of the CDR3: TGTGCCAGCAGTGAAGGCGGGACAGGGCCCTACGAGCAGTACTTC.

This clone was counted between two and nine times. The V gene is TRBV13, the J gene TRBJ2-7; no definite D call. There are 18 residues in the CDR3. Deletions cut 0 bases from V and 6 bases from J, with 24 bases between. CDR1 PRHDT and CDR2 FYEKMQ come from the germline V gene (reference sequence). CDR3 in DNA: TGTGCCAGCAGCTTAGGGGGCACTGGTCGAGGATTGACGGGCGAGCAGTACTTC. Translation gives CASSLGGTGRGLTGEQYF.

This clone has only a few counts. The chain recombines TRBV13 with TRBJ1-4; 11 nucleotides align to TRBD1. The V segment lost 5 bases and the J segment 6 bases; nucleotides outside the gene matches: 5. Germline loops: CDR1 PRHDT, CDR2 FYEKMQ (reference sequence). The CDR3 spans 15 residues. The CDR3 DNA reads TGTGCCAGCAGCCGCCGGGACAGGGGGTATGAAAAACTGTTTTTT. Amino acids: CASSRRDRGYEKLFF. The full variable domain, completed using reference TRBV13 and TRBJ1-4, is AAGVIQSPRHLIKEKRETATLKCYPIPRHDTVYWYQQGPGQDPQFLISFYEKMQSDKGSIPDRFSAQQFSDYHSELNMSSLELGDSALYFCASSRRDRGYEKLFFGSGTQLSVL.